The 22 T cell receptor beta chains below come from one sample, sequenced in a study of control samples from healthy donors and cancer patients. Some clones are missing from TCRdb's copy, which holds only in-frame ones; the method was immunoSEQ multiplex PCR. The sample consists of 150,000 to 200,000 clones, around 88% of them appearing once. Sequencing input: blood. The origin of the receptors is a man younger than 35 in good health.

The chain recombines TRBV7-3 with TRBJ1-1; the match to TRBD1 covers 7 bases. Looked up from germline, CDR1 is SGHTA and CDR2 is FQGTGA. With V trimmed by 5 bases and J by 12 bases, 12 bases remained unmatched. The CDR3 has 13 amino acids. The chain's CDR3 is CASSPTPDRDSFF. The CDR3 DNA follows: TGTGCCAGCAGCCCAACCCCCGACAGGGATTCTTTCTTT.

The chain carries TRBV30 and TRBJ2-7, with a tentative D call TRBD1 (6 bases). Germline values: CDR1 GTSNPN, CDR2 SVGIG (reference sequence). The CDR3 contains 12 residues. Trimming left V 4 bases short and J 3 bases short, with 10 bases between. The CDR3 DNA reads as TGTGCCTGGACAGGACAGAGCTACGAGCAGTACTTC. Amino acid sequence: CAWTGQSYEQYF. Complete variable domain (other parts from reference TRBV30 and TRBJ2-7): SQTIHQWPATLVQPVGSPLSLECTVEGTSNPNLYWYRQAAGRGLQLLFYSVGIGQISSEVPQNLSASRPQDRQFILSSKKLLLSDSGFYLCAWTGQSYEQYFGPGTRLTVT.

CDR3 region: CASSVDTGFNNQPQHF. CDR3 coding DNA: TGTGCCAGCAGTGTCGACACAGGGTTCAACAATCAGCCCCAGCATTTT. The chain is built from TRBV6-1 and TRBJ1-5; maybe TRBD1 (6 bases). This CDR3 has 16 amino acids. Germline V CDR1 and CDR2: MNHNS, SASEGT. Trimming stripped 4 bases from V and 3 bases from J, with 16 bases between.

This sequence joins TRBV7-8 and TRBJ2-1, with a possible D match to TRBD1 (5 bases). V was clipped by 3 bases and J by 6 bases, with 12 bases between them. This CDR3 comprises 14 residues. The germline V gene has CDR1 SGHVS and CDR2 FQNEAQ. This CDR3 is CASSFGAQANEQFF. The CDR3 bases are TGTGCCAGCAGCTTTGGGGCACAGGCCAATGAGCAGTTCTTC.

The CDR3 region is CASSLGLAGSPGQETQYF. The DNA of the CDR3 is TGCGCCAGCAGCTTGGGACTAGCGGGCTCCCCTGGACAAGAGACCCAGTACTTC. The chain employs TRBV5-1 and TRBJ2-5, with TRBD2 matching over 10 bases. V was clipped by 0 bases and J by 2 bases; unmatched bases: 10. The CDR3 has 18 amino acids. From germline, CDR1 is SGHRS and CDR2 YFSETQ.

Only a few counts were recorded for this clone. This chain uses TRBV6-5 with TRBJ2-6; D not certain. Trimming took 6 bases from V and 2 from J, leaving 8 bases between them. The CDR3 consists of 14 residues. Germline CDR1 MNHEY, CDR2 SVGAGI. The CDR3 is CASSRDTGANVLTF. The DNA for the CDR3 is TGTGCCAGCAGCCGTGACACTGGGGCCAACGTCCTGACTTTC.

The count of this clone is one. The chain's CDR3 is CASSDIWTGANYGYTF. The CDR3 DNA reads TGTGCCAGCAGTGACATCTGGACAGGGGCTAACTATGGCTACACCTTC. The chain joins TRBV6-1 to TRBJ1-2, with 9 bases lining up with TRBD1. The length of the CDR3 is 16 residues. The germline V gene encodes CDR1 MNHNS and CDR2 SASEGT. The V segment lost 3 bases and the J segment 0 bases; nucleotides outside the gene matches: 5.

The CDR3 DNA follows: TGTGCCAGCAAGAGGTGGAGCTCTGGAAACACCATATATTTT. It codes for CASKRWSSGNTIYF. The rearrangement joins TRBV11-2 to TRBJ1-3; D ambiguous. This CDR3 comprises 14 residues. Germline V CDR1 and CDR2: SGHAT, FQNNGV. The V gene lost 7 bases and the J gene lost 0 bases, with 10 bases spanning the gap.

The rearrangement uses TRBV6-2 or TRBV6-3 and TRBJ1-2, with 7 positions matching TRBD1. CDR3 length: 19 residues. With 5 bases clipped from V and 2 bases from J, the junction kept 20 bases outside the gene matches. Germline CDR1 reads MNHEY; CDR2 reads SVGEGT. The CDR3: CASSPLAPKSDRKNYGYTF. CDR3 nucleotide sequence: TGTGCCAGCAGTCCATTAGCCCCGAAATCGGACAGGAAGAACTATGGCTACACCTTC.

The chain uses TRBV7-2 and TRBJ2-3, with 13 bases matching TRBD2. CDR3 length: 17 residues. Per germline, CDR1 SGHTA and CDR2 FQGNSA. The trim removed 5 bases at V and 4 bases at J, leaving 9 bases unmatched. This CDR3 is CASSRGLAGAGADTQYF. For the CDR3, the DNA is TGTGCCAGCAGCAGAGGACTAGCGGGGGCGGGGGCAGATACGCAGTATTTT.

This clone was picked up a small number of times. This chain connects TRBV6-5 to TRBJ1-2; D remains ambiguous. CDR3 length equals 13 residues. Trimming removed 7 bases from V and 3 bases from J, with 12 bases in between. The germline CDR1 and CDR2 sequences are MNHEY and SVGAGI. The CDR3: CASTPDGYYGYTF. The CDR3 nucleotides read TGTGCCAGCACCCCAGATGGTTACTATGGCTACACCTTC.

V usage is TRBV15 and J usage is TRBJ1-5; 9 bases line up with TRBD1. The CDR3 extends over 16 amino acids. Germline CDR1 LNHNV, CDR2 YYDKDF (reference sequence). The trim removed 6 bases at V and 1 base at J, leaving 7 bases unmatched. CDR3 sequence: CATREIGQGSNQPQHF. The CDR3 DNA reads as TGTGCCACCAGAGAGATCGGACAGGGGAGCAATCAGCCCCAGCATTTT.

The chain uses TRBV11-1 and TRBJ2-5; D uncertain. V lost 2 bases and J lost 5, with 12 bases in between. CDR1 and CDR2 from the germline V gene are SGHAT and FQDESV (reference sequence). The CDR3 has 14 residues. For the CDR3, the DNA is TGTGCCAGCAGCTTATACGAAGGGCTGGAGACCCAGTACTTC. Its protein is CASSLYEGLETQYF.

The rearrangement joins TRBV5-4 to TRBJ2-3, with D maybe TRBD1 (5 bases). Germline V lookup: CDR1 SGHNT, CDR2 YYREEE (reference sequence). V lost 2 bases to trimming and J lost 8 bases, with 12 bases between them. The CDR3 covers 13 residues. CDR3 in DNA: TGTGCCAGCAGCTTCCGACAGTCGGGTACGCAGTATTTT. Protein product: CASSFRQSGTQYF.

This chain joins TRBV3-1 (or the pseudogene TRBV3-2) and TRBJ2-2, with D tentatively TRBD1 (7 bases). The CDR3 covers 15 residues. The V and J ends lost 4 bases and 4 bases respectively, with 13 bases between them. The germline gives CDR1 LGHDT, CDR2 YNNKEL (reference sequence). The CDR3 DNA reads as TGTGCCAGCAGCCCAAGACAGGGACTCACCGGGGAGCTGTTTTTT. This sequence encodes CASSPRQGLTGELFF.

The rearrangement joins TRBV30 to TRBJ2-5; D may be TRBD1 or TRBD2 (5 bases each). V was clipped by 2 bases and J by 1 base, with 11 bases between them. The CDR3 sequence is 14 residues long. Germline CDR1 reads GTSNPN; CDR2 reads SVGIG (reference sequence). Written as DNA, the CDR3 is TGTGCCTGGAGTACCCCAGGGAGCCAAGAGACCCAGTACTTC. Encoded protein: CAWSTPGSQETQYF.

The chain joins TRBV2 to TRBJ1-2; D ambiguous. Trimming took 6 bases from V and 2 from J, leaving 13 bases between them. The CDR3 length is 14 residues. Germline V CDR1 and CDR2: SNHLY, FYNNEI. The CDR3 region has the DNA TGTGCCAGCAGGTGGTTGATAGGGAACTATGGCTACACCTTC. It specifies CASRWLIGNYGYTF. The full variable domain, in which reference TRBV2 and TRBJ1-2 provide the parts outside the CDR3, is EPEVTQTPSHQVTQMGQEVILRCVPISNHLYFYWYRQILGQKVEFLVSFYNNEISEKSEIFDDQFSVERPDGSNFTLKIRSTKLEDSAMYFCASRWLIGNYGYTFGSGTRLTVV.

The count of this clone is one. This chain uses TRBV27 with TRBJ2-3; D gene ambiguous. Germline-derived CDR1 and CDR2 are MNHEY and SMNVEV (reference sequence). This CDR3 region has 15 residues. V dropped 6 bases and J dropped 2 bases, with 15 bases sitting between them. CDR3 amino acids: CASSLRGPYTDTQYF. The CDR3 DNA reads as TGTGCCAGCAGCCTTCGTGGACCCTACACAGATACGCAGTATTTT.

This clone occurred a few times. The junction differs from germline at one of its ends, possibly a read error. V is TRBV7-9 and J is TRBJ2-1, with D uncertain. This CDR3 is built from 12 residues. Germline-derived CDR1 and CDR2 are SEHNR and FQNEAQ (reference sequence). CDR3 coding DNA: TGTGCCAGCAGCTTACAGAGGCTAGATTGGCTCTTC. It encodes CASSLQRLDWLF.

V usage is TRBV6-5 and J usage is TRBJ2-7, with a tentative D call TRBD2 (6 bases). The germline gives CDR1 MNHEY, CDR2 SVGAGI. The ends were cut back, 4 bases at V and 4 bases at J, with 8 bases in the middle. This CDR3 spans 12 amino acids. The CDR3 DNA sequence: TGTGCCAGCAGTTTTCGGGGGTACGAGCAGTACTTC. Its translation is CASSFRGYEQYF.

This clone occurred a few times. This chain uses TRBV7-9 with TRBJ2-7; D unclear. The CDR3 runs to 13 residues. Trimming stripped 0 bases from V and 5 bases from J, with 8 bases between. Germline V gene lookup returns CDR1 SEHNR and CDR2 FQNEAQ (reference sequence). The chain's CDR3 is CASSLAGSHEQYF. The CDR3 DNA reads TGTGCCAGCAGCTTAGCTGGGTCCCACGAGCAGTACTTC.

The CDR3 DNA is TGTGCCAGTAGTATTCTGCAGAAGATTAATGAAAAACTGTTTTTT. Translating it yields CASSILQKINEKLFF. The chain carries TRBV19 and TRBJ1-4, with D uncertain. V was pared by 3 bases and J by 4 bases, with 12 bases between. Germline V gene sequence: CDR1 LNHDA, CDR2 SQIVND (reference sequence). The CDR3 sequence is 15 residues long.